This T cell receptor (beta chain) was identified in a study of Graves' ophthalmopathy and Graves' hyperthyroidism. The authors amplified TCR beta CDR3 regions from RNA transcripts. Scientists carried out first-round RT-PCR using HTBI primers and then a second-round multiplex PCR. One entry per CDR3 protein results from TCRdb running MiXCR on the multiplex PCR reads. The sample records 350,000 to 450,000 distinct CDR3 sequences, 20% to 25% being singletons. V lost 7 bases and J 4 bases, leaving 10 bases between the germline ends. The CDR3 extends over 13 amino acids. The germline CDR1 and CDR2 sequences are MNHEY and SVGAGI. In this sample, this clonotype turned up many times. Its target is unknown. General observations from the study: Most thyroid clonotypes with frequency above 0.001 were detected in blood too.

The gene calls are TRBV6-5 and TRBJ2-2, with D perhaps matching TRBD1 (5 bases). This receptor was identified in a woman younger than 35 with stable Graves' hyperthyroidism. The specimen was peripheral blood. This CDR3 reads CASNLRGTGELFF. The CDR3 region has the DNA TGTGCCAGCAATCTAAGGGGCACCGGGGAGCTGTTTTTT.